This TCR beta chain was identified in a study of shared clonotypes between healthy human individuals. Clones were read by immunoSEQ multiplex PCR, and TCRdb kept only the in-frame ones, dropping some. The sample has around 1.1 million clones; approximately 78% are singletons. The germline gives CDR1 SGHTA, CDR2 FQGTGA. The ends were cut back, 2 bases at V and 4 bases at J, with 12 bases in the middle. CDR3 length: 15 amino acids. This sequence originates from a man aged 18 to 30 in good health. Some clones in this sample may be carry-over from other donors' samples. Sequenced material: memory CD4+ T cells from PBMCs. The subset is: CD45RA-negative fraction. The V call is TRBV7-3, the J call TRBJ2-1, with D perhaps being TRBD1 or TRBD2 (5 bases each). CDR3 in DNA: TGTGCCAGCAGCTTAGGGGCGGGTCATTACAATGAGCAGTTCTTC. Encoded protein: CASSLGAGHYNEQFF.